These 23 T cell receptor beta chains were sequenced from one sample in a study of blood T cell repertoires in COVID-19. Measured with immunoSEQ multiplex PCR; TCRdb has only the in-frame clones, and not every one. The sample consists of some 250,000 clones, 80% to 90% of them appearing once. Sequenced input: PBMCs or T cells enriched from blood (not recorded which). Receptor source: a man between 18 and 35 years old who had recovered from COVID-19.

This chain joins TRBV27 and TRBJ2-1; TRBD1 might be the D (5 bases). CDR1 is MNHEY, CDR2 SMNVEV, per germline (reference sequence). This CDR3 is 12 amino acids long. Between the trimmed V and J ends, which lost 5 bases and 6 bases, there was a span of 8 bases. CDR3 region: CASSRQSNEQFF. DNA of the CDR3: TGTGCCAGCAGTAGACAGAGCAATGAGCAGTTCTTC.

This clone came up once. V usage is TRBV24-1 and J usage is TRBJ1-5, with TRBD1 as a possible D gene (5 bases). Trimming took 4 bases from V and 4 from J, leaving 10 bases between them. This CDR3 is 14 amino acids long. Per germline, CDR1 KGHDR and CDR2 SFDVKD. CDR3 residues: CATSDAGQNQPQHF. The CDR3 DNA reads TGTGCCACCAGTGACGCCGGACAAAATCAGCCCCAGCATTTT.

The chain is built from TRBV7-9 and TRBJ2-1, with a weak D call TRBD2 (6 bases). CDR1 is SEHNR and CDR2 is FQNEAQ in the germline V gene (reference sequence). The V and J ends lost 5 bases and 5 bases respectively, with 16 bases between them. The CDR3 has 15 amino acids. Here the CDR3 reads CASSTPGSYDNEQFF. The CDR3 bases are TGTGCCAGCAGCACTCCCGGGAGTTACGACAATGAGCAGTTCTTC. The full variable domain, completed using reference TRBV7-9 and TRBJ2-1, is DTGVSQNPRHKITKRGQNVTFRCDPISEHNRLYWYRQTLGQGPEFLTYFQNEAQLEKSRLLSDRFSAERPKGSFSTLEIQRTEQGDSAMYLCASSTPGSYDNEQFFGPGTRLTVL.

The chain has TRBV5-1 and TRBJ1-2; 10 nucleotides line up with TRBD1. Germline values: CDR1 SGHRS, CDR2 YFSETQ. The CDR3 runs 14 residues. Trimming cost V 9 bases and J 3 bases; bases outside gene matches: 8. The CDR3 loop reads CANDRGRVYYGYTF. The CDR3 DNA reads as TGCGCCAACGACAGGGGGCGCGTCTACTATGGCTACACCTTC.

CDR3 in DNA: TGTGCCAGCAGCCACGCGGGACAGGGGAATCAGCCCCAGCATTTT. Protein sequence: CASSHAGQGNQPQHF. The rearrangement links TRBV3-1 (or the pseudogene TRBV3-2) to TRBJ1-5; 10 positions match TRBD1. The CDR3 sequence is 15 residues long. Germline CDR1 is LGHDT and CDR2 is YNNKEL (reference sequence). Trimming cost V 3 bases and J 4 bases; bases outside gene matches: 3.

The chain recombines TRBV6-5 with TRBJ2-7, with TRBD2 matching over 9 bases. Per the germline V gene, CDR1 is MNHEY and CDR2 is SVGAGI. The junction had 9 bases not matched to a gene; V was cut back by 6 bases and J by 3 bases. The CDR3 has 15 amino acids. In nucleotides, the CDR3 is TGTGCCAGCAGGCTAACGGGACTAGCCTTCTACGAGCAGTACTTC. Its translation is CASRLTGLAFYEQYF.

This clone was seen once. V and J are TRBV5-4 and TRBJ2-7; no firm D call. V gave up 2 bases and J gave up 0 bases, with 6 bases separating them. The CDR3 is 13 residues long. The V gene's germline CDR1 is SGHNT and CDR2 YYREEE (reference sequence). The CDR3 DNA reads TGTGCCAGCAGCTTCTGGCCCTCCTACGAGCAGTACTTC. It yields the protein CASSFWPSYEQYF. The full variable domain, rest sourced from reference TRBV5-4 and TRBJ2-7, is ETGVTQSPTHLIKTRGQQVTLRCSSQSGHNTVSWYQQALGQGPQFIFQYYREEENGRGNFPPRFSGLQFPNYSSELNVNALELDDSALYLCASSFWPSYEQYFGPGTRLTVT.

The rearrangement uses TRBV9 and TRBJ1-1; the D is unclear. Trimming shortened V by 0 bases and J by 9 bases, and 12 bases separated the two germline ends. The CDR3 covers 13 residues. Germline CDR1 and CDR2: SGDLS and YYNGEE. As DNA, the CDR3 is TGTGCCAGCAGCGTAGGGCGGGGATTGAAAGCTTTCTTT. Translating it yields CASSVGRGLKAFF. Combining the CDR3 with reference TRBV9 and TRBJ1-1 gives the whole variable domain DSGVTQTPKHLITATGQRVTLRCSPRSGDLSVYWYQQSLDQGLQFLIQYYNGEERAKGNILERFSAQQFPDLHSELNLSSLELGDSALYFCASSVGRGLKAFFGQGTRLTVV.

This clone is a singleton in its sample. The V gene is TRBV19, the J gene TRBJ1-1, with a possible D match to TRBD1 (5 bases). CDR3 length: 12 residues. Trimming left V 6 bases short and J 7 bases short, with 12 bases between. Germline CDR1 LNHDA, CDR2 SQIVND (reference sequence). CDR3 loop: CASRETEDEAFF. CDR3 coding DNA: TGTGCCAGTAGGGAGACAGAGGATGAAGCTTTCTTT. Combining the CDR3 with reference TRBV19 and TRBJ1-1 gives the whole variable domain DGGITQSPKYLFRKEGQNVTLSCEQNLNHDAMYWYRQDPGQGLRLIYYSQIVNDFQKGDIAEGYSVSREKKESFPLTVTSAQKNPTAFYLCASRETEDEAFFGQGTRLTVV.

V gene TRBV9 combines with J gene TRBJ2-3; 7 bases match TRBD1. The CDR3 covers 14 residues. Germline V lookup: CDR1 SGDLS, CDR2 YYNGEE. Losses at the gene ends were 3 bases for V and 2 bases for J; bases not matched to a gene: 3. The CDR3 sequence is CASSAGQHTDTQYF. The CDR3 DNA follows: TGTGCCAGCAGCGCGGGACAGCACACAGATACGCAGTATTTT.

This clone was seen a single time. The V and J genes are TRBV5-5 and TRBJ1-4, with a possible D match to TRBD1 (6 bases). CDR3 length: 14 amino acids. Trimming left V 4 bases short and J 6 bases short, with 13 bases between. In germline, CDR1 is SGHKS, CDR2 YYEKEE (reference sequence). CDR3 DNA: TGTGCCAGCAGCCACAGGGAAGGGTATGAAAAACTGTTTTTT. This translates into CASSHREGYEKLFF.

The rearrangement links TRBV7-9 to TRBJ2-3; 14 nucleotides line up with TRBD2. The J segment lost 2 bases and the V segment lost 5 bases, leaving 6 bases of the junction unmatched. The CDR3 sequence is 17 residues long. Germline CDR1 is SEHNR and CDR2 is FQNEAQ (reference sequence). The CDR3 bases are TGTGCCAGCAGCGATACGGGACTAGCGGGAGTCACAGATACGCAGTATTTT. This sequence encodes CASSDTGLAGVTDTQYF.

The genes are TRBV28 and TRBJ2-5; D unresolved. V lost 5 bases and J 3 bases, leaving 10 bases between the germline ends. The CDR3 has 13 amino acids. Germline values: CDR1 MDHEN, CDR2 SYDVKM. CDR3 nucleotide sequence: TGTGCCAGCAGTAAAACAGTAAAAGAGACCCAGTACTTC. It specifies CASSKTVKETQYF.

The chain combines TRBV6-5 with TRBJ2-5, with D possibly being TRBD2 (5 bases). Germline CDR1 MNHEY, CDR2 SVGAGI. The CDR3 has 15 residues. Trimming left V 2 bases short and J 5 bases short, with 15 bases between. This CDR3 reads CASSYDRGYRETQYF. The CDR3 region has the DNA TGTGCCAGCAGTTACGATCGCGGGTATAGGGAGACCCAGTACTTC.

The chain recombines TRBV27 with TRBJ2-7; TRBD1 matches 7 bases. The germline gives CDR1 MNHEY, CDR2 SMNVEV (reference sequence). Trimming removed 2 bases from V and 4 bases from J; junction bases left unmatched: 2. There are 13 residues in the CDR3. CDR3 loop: CASSLGTVYEQYF. The CDR3 DNA is TGTGCCAGCAGTTTAGGGACAGTATACGAGCAGTACTTC.

V gene TRBV19 combines with J gene TRBJ1-5; D is unresolved. The germline gives CDR1 LNHDA, CDR2 SQIVND (reference sequence). The ends were cut back, 5 bases at V and 4 bases at J, with 12 bases in the middle. The CDR3 has 14 amino acids. CDR3 sequence reads: CASSPPDWNQPQHF. The CDR3 region has the DNA TGTGCCAGTAGTCCCCCGGACTGGAATCAGCCCCAGCATTTT.

The chain joins TRBV29-1 to TRBJ1-2; no clear D gene. CDR3 length equals 12 residues. Germline V CDR1 and CDR2: SQVTM, ANQGSEA. Trimming took off 4 bases at V and 1 base at J, with 7 bases between the two ends. The CDR3 loop is CSVVADNYGYTF. The DNA for the CDR3 is TGCAGCGTTGTTGCAGATAACTATGGCTACACCTTC.

For the CDR3, the DNA is TGTGCCAGCAGTTTTCGCGGGAGGGTGGTATACAATGAGCAGTTCTTC. This gives the protein CASSFRGRVVYNEQFF. The chain employs TRBV27 and TRBJ2-1; 9 bases are shared with TRBD2. Germline assignment: CDR1 MNHEY and CDR2 SMNVEV (reference sequence). Trimming removed 3 bases from V and 4 bases from J; junction bases left unmatched: 7. The CDR3 totals 16 residues.

The chain employs TRBV19 and TRBJ1-4; possible D gene TRBD1, 5 bases. Trimming cost V 0 bases and J 6 bases, with 17 bases left between them. CDR3 size: 17 residues. Per the germline V gene, CDR1 is LNHDA and CDR2 is SQIVND (reference sequence). CDR3 amino acids: CASSIDPAGRDYEKLFF. DNA for the CDR3: TGTGCCAGTAGTATAGATCCCGCGGGCAGGGACTATGAAAAACTGTTTTTT.

The V and J genes are TRBV5-4 and TRBJ2-1, with TRBD1 matching 9 bases. The germline CDR1 and CDR2 sequences are SGHNT and YYREEE (reference sequence). This CDR3 region has 15 residues. With V trimmed by 1 base and J by 6 bases, 5 bases remained unmatched. DNA for the CDR3: TGTGCCAGCAGCTTGACAGGGGGCCTGTTCAATGAGCAGTTCTTC. Encoded protein: CASSLTGGLFNEQFF.

The chain links TRBV11-3 to TRBJ1-1, with D maybe TRBD1 (6 bases). The V gene's germline CDR1 is SGHNT and CDR2 YENEEA. The CDR3 has 13 amino acids. Between the trimmed V and J ends, which lost 5 bases and 5 bases, there was a span of 12 bases. CDR3 in amino acids: CASSVQGRTEAFF. In DNA, the CDR3 is TGTGCCAGCAGCGTACAGGGCAGGACTGAAGCTTTCTTT. Complete variable domain (other parts from reference TRBV11-3 and TRBJ1-1): EAGVVQSPRYKIIEKKQPVAFWCNPISGHNTLYWYLQNLGQGPELLIRYENEEAVDDSQLPKDRFSAERLKGVDSTLKIQPAELGDSAVYLCASSVQGRTEAFFGQGTRLTVV.

The chain is built from TRBV28 and TRBJ2-7; 7 positions match TRBD1. The CDR3 contains 14 residues. V was pared by 2 bases and J by 3 bases, with 4 bases of the junction left unmatched. Germline CDR1 MDHEN, CDR2 SYDVKM. CDR3 sequence reads: CASSLPQGVYEQYF. CDR3 sequence (DNA): TGTGCCAGCAGTTTACCCCAGGGGGTCTACGAGCAGTACTTC.

The chain employs TRBV5-8 and TRBJ1-2; 7 bases agree with TRBD1. V lost 4 bases and J lost 8; bases outside the gene matches: 8. The CDR3 contains 13 residues. Per the germline V gene, CDR1 is SGHTS and CDR2 is YDEGEE. The CDR3 region has the DNA TGTGCCAGCAGCCTGAACGTAGGGGGCGGCTACACCTTC. As protein: CASSLNVGGGYTF.